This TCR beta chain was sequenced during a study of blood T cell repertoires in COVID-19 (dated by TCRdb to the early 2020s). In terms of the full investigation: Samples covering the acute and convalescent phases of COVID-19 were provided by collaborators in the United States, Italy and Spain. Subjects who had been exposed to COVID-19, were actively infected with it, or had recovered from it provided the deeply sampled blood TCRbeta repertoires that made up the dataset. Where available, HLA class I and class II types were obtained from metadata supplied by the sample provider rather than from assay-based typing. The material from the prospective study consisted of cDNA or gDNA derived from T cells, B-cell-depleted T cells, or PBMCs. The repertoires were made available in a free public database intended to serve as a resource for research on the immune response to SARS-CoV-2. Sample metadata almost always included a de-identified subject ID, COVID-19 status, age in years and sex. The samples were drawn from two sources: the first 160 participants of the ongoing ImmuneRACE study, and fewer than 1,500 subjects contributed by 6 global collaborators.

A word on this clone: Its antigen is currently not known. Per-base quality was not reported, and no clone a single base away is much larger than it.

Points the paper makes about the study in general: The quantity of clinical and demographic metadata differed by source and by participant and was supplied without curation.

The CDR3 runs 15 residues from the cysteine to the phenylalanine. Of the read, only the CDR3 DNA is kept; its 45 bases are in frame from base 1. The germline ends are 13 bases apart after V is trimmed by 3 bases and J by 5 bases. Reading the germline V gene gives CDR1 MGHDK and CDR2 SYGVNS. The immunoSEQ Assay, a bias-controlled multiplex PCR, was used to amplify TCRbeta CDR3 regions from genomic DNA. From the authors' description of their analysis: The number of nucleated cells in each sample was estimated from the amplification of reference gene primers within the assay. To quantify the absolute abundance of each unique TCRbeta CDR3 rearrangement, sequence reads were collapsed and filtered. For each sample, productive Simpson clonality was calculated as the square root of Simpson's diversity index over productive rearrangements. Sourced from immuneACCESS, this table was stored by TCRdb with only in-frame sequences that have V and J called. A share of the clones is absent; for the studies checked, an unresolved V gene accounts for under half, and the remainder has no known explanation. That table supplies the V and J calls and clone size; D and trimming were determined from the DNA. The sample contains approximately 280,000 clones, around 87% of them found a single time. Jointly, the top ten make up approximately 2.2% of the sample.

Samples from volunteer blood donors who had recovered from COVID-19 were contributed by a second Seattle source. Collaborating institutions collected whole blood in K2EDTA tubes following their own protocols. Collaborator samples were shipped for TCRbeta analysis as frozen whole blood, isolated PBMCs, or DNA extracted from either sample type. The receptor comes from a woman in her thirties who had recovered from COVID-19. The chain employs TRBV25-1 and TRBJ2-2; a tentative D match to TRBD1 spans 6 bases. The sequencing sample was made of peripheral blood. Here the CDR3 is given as CASSDRQGPTGELFF. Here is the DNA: TGTGCCAGCAGTGACCGCCAGGGGCCAACCGGGGAGCTGTTTTTT. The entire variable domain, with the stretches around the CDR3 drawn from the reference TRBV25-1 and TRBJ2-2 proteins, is EADIYQTPRYLVIGTGKKITLECSQTMGHDKMYWYQQDPGMELHLIHYSYGVNSTEKGDLSSESTVSRIRTEHFPLTLESARPSHTSQYLCASSDRQGPTGELFFGEGSRLTVL.